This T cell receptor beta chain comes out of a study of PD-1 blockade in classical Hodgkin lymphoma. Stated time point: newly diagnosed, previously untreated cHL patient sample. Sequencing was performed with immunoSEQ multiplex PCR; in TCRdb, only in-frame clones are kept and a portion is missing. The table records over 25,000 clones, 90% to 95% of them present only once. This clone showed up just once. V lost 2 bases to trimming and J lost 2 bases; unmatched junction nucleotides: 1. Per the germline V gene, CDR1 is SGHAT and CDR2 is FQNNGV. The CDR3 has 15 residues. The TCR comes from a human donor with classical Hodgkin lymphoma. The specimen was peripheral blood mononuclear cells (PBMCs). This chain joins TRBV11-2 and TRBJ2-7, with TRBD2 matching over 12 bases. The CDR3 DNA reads TGTGCCAGCAGCTTACTAGCGGGAGGGACCTACGAGCAGTACTTC. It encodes CASSLLAGGTYEQYF.